These 29 T cell receptor beta chains originate from one sample sequenced in a study of patients and donors after allogeneic stem cell transplantation. TCRdb reprocessed the RT-PCR reads with MiXCR, giving one entry per CDR3 protein. Of roughly 250,000 distinct CDR3 sequences listed, 13% to 15% are singletons. The sample comprised blood, either unsorted or a sorted T cell fraction (not recorded which). The receptors were gathered from a human donor who was either an allogeneic HSCT recipient or a stem cell or donor lymphocyte infusion donor (not recorded which). It is not recorded whose cells these are; they may come from a transplant donor.

This clonotype was seen a few times. V and J are TRBV11-3 and TRBJ2-5; 7 bases map to TRBD2. The CDR3 totals 16 residues. V lost 0 bases and J lost 3; bases outside the gene matches: 7. Germline CDR1 reads SGHNT; CDR2 reads YENEEA. DNA for the CDR3: TGTGCCAGCAGCTTAGACGGCGGGAGAGGTGAAGAGACCCAGTACTTC. This translates into CASSLDGGRGEETQYF.

V gene TRBV7-3 combines with J gene TRBJ2-1; D unresolved. Germline V lookup: CDR1 SGHTA, CDR2 FQGTGA. The V end was cut by 4 bases, the J end by 9 bases, with 13 bases between. The length of the CDR3 is 13 residues. The CDR3 DNA reads as TGTGCCAGCAGCTCCCTTGGGTGGAGTGAGCAGTTCTTC. As protein: CASSSLGWSEQFF. The entire variable domain, with the rest obtained from reference TRBV7-3 and TRBJ2-1, is as follows: GAGVSQTPSNKVTEKGKYVELRCDPISGHTALYWYRQSLGQGPEFLIYFQGTGAADDSGLPNDRFFAVRPEGSVSTLKIQRTERGDSAVYLCASSSLGWSEQFFGPGTRLTVL.

The rearrangement links TRBV9 to TRBJ2-3; D call uncertain. Germline CDR1 and CDR2: SGDLS and YYNGEE. The CDR3 has 13 amino acids. Deletions cut 4 bases from V and 6 bases from J, with 12 bases between. CDR3: CASSFRIQDTQYF. The CDR3 nucleotides read TGTGCCAGCAGCTTCAGGATCCAGGATACGCAGTATTTT.

The rearrangement links TRBV6-2 or TRBV6-3 to TRBJ1-1; no definite D call. Germline CDR1 MNHEY, CDR2 SVGEGT. The CDR3 is 14 residues long. The V end was cut by 5 bases, the J end by 1 base, with 11 bases between. CDR3 bases: TGTGCCAGCAGTCCACTTCGGACGAACACTGAAGCTTTCTTT. As protein: CASSPLRTNTEAFF.

This clonotype was detected ten times or more. This chain links TRBV25-1 with TRBJ1-2; no reliable D call. Germline CDR1 MGHDK, CDR2 SYGVNS. V was shortened by 2 bases and J by 6 bases, with 10 bases between the two germline ends. The CDR3 has 13 residues. CDR3 residues: CASSETGSNGYTF. The CDR3 coding sequence is TGTGCCAGCAGTGAAACGGGGAGTAATGGCTACACCTTC.

This clonotype was detected only a few times. This rearrangement joins TRBV10-3 to TRBJ2-3; the D gene could be TRBD1 or TRBD2 (5 bases each). CDR1 and CDR2 from the germline V gene are ENHRY and SYGVKD. Trimming pared 6 bases from V and 3 bases from J, leaving 13 bases between. The CDR3 has 14 residues. In nucleotides, the CDR3 is TGTGCCATCAGGAGGGACCTACCAACAGATACGCAGTATTTT. Its translation is CAIRRDLPTDTQYF.

The CDR3 is CASSFSPATNEKLFF. CDR3 bases: TGTGCCAGCAGCTTTAGCCCAGCAACTAATGAAAAACTGTTTTTT. This chain joins TRBV5-8 and TRBJ1-4; D gene unclear. CDR1 is SGHTS, CDR2 YDEGEE, per germline. CDR3 length: 15 amino acids. V was shortened by 2 bases and J by 0 bases, with 8 bases between the two germline ends.

This clonotype was seen many times. The chain carries TRBV18 and TRBJ1-5; D might be TRBD1 (5 bases). This CDR3 comprises 14 residues. Germline V gene sequence: CDR1 KGHSH, CDR2 LQKENI. Trimming pared 0 bases from V and 4 bases from J, leaving 7 bases between. The CDR3 protein is CASSPPGHNQPQHF. The CDR3 region has the DNA TGTGCCAGCTCACCACCGGGGCATAATCAGCCCCAGCATTTT.

This clonotype has at least ten counts. The rearrangement uses TRBV27 and TRBJ2-6; 8 bases agree with TRBD1. This CDR3 is built from 19 residues. J lost 2 bases, V lost 4 bases, and 13 bases had no gene match. CDR1 and CDR2 (germline): MNHEY, SMNVEV (reference sequence). The CDR3 nucleotides are TGTGCCAGCAGTTCACCTCGCCACACAGGGGGTCCTGGGGCCAACGTCCTGACTTTC. Protein sequence: CASSSPRHTGGPGANVLTF.

A few counts support this clonotype. The gene calls are TRBV6-4 and TRBJ2-6; D ambiguous. The CDR3 is 15 residues long. The V gene's germline CDR1 is MRHNA and CDR2 SNTAGT. V lost 4 bases, J lost 0 bases, and 7 bases lay in between. This chain's CDR3 is CASSVGSSGANVLTF. CDR3 in DNA: TGTGCCAGCAGTGTTGGAAGCTCTGGGGCCAACGTCCTGACTTTC.

This clonotype has only one observation. J is TRBJ2-7 and V is TRBV7-2; D is possibly TRBD2 (6 bases). Germline CDR1 and CDR2: SGHTA and FQGNSA. The V gene lost 5 bases and the J gene lost 7 bases, with 15 bases spanning the gap. The CDR3 length is 13 residues. In DNA form, the CDR3 reads TGTGCCAGCAGCCGCCGGCGGGACTGGGAGCAGTACTTC. As protein: CASSRRRDWEQYF.

This clonotype showed up just a few times. V usage is TRBV3-1 and J usage is TRBJ2-4, with unresolved D. V shed 4 bases and J shed 5 bases, with 12 bases lying between them. CDR1 LGHDT and CDR2 YNNKEL come from the germline V gene (reference sequence). The CDR3 length is 14 residues. For the CDR3, the DNA is TGTGCCAGCAGCCTACTTGTAGGGCAAAACATTCAGTACTTC. This gives the protein CASSLLVGQNIQYF.

This clonotype was found many times. Written as DNA, the CDR3 is TGTGCCAGCAGCTTGGACAGGTTTACCGATACGCAGTATTTT. Protein: CASSLDRFTDTQYF. V is TRBV5-4 and J is TRBJ2-3; a possible D gene is TRBD1 (5 bases). Trimming cost V 0 bases and J 6 bases, with 11 bases left between them. CDR1 and CDR2 (germline): SGHNT, YYREEE (reference sequence). The CDR3 has 14 residues.

This sequence joins TRBV20-1 and TRBJ2-3; tentatively, D is TRBD1 (5 bases). The CDR3 extends over 14 amino acids. CDR1 DFQATT and CDR2 SNEGSKA come from the germline V gene (reference sequence). V was pared by 1 base and J by 0 bases, with 8 bases between. Here the CDR3 DNA reads TGCAGTGCTAGAGTACAGGTCAGCACAGATACGCAGTATTTT. Its translation: CSARVQVSTDTQYF.

The V gene is TRBV6-2 or TRBV6-3, the J gene TRBJ2-3, with D tentatively TRBD2 (6 bases). The germline CDR1 and CDR2 sequences are MNHEY and SVGEGT. This CDR3 has 14 residues. Trimming removed 6 bases at V and 6 bases at J, with 16 bases between. CDR3 sequence reads: CASRLANPVDTQYF. Written as DNA, the CDR3 is TGTGCCAGCAGGCTAGCGAACCCTGTCGATACGCAGTATTTT.

CDR3 sequence reads: CASSLDRVAGTEAFF. The CDR3 DNA sequence: TGTGCCAGCAGCCTCGACAGGGTAGCGGGGACTGAAGCTTTCTTT. The chain has TRBV5-5 and TRBJ1-1, with 7 bases identical to TRBD1. V gave up 4 bases and J gave up 5 bases; unmatched junction bases: 11. The CDR3 is 15 amino acids. Germline V gives CDR1 SGHKS, CDR2 YYEKEE (reference sequence). The full variable domain, with the rest looked up from reference TRBV5-5 and TRBJ1-1, is DAGVTQSPTHLIKTRGQQVTLRCSPISGHKSVSWYQQVLGQGPQFIFQYYEKEERGRGNFPDRFSARQFPNYSSELNVNALLLGDSALYLCASSLDRVAGTEAFFGQGTRLTVV.

This clonotype has only a few counts. The rearrangement links TRBV3-1 to TRBJ2-5; D is unresolved. The CDR3 runs 13 residues. V lost 1 base and J lost 4, with 7 bases in between. From germline, CDR1 is LGHDT and CDR2 YNNKEL (reference sequence). The CDR3 reads CASSQVGPETQYF. The CDR3 DNA is TGTGCCAGCAGCCAAGTAGGGCCAGAGACCCAGTACTTC.

V usage is TRBV7-9 and J usage is TRBJ2-5, with TRBD2 as a possible D gene (7 bases). This CDR3 contains 14 residues. Germline V lookup: CDR1 SEHNR, CDR2 FQNEAQ (reference sequence). The V end was cut by 5 bases, the J end by 6 bases, with 16 bases between. For the CDR3, the DNA is TGTGCCAGCAGCCCCAAGGGGGGGAGTAAGACCCAGTACTTC. This sequence encodes CASSPKGGSKTQYF.

This clonotype was recorded a few times. The V and J genes are TRBV5-1 and TRBJ1-4; D is unclear. In germline, CDR1 is SGHRS, CDR2 YFSETQ. This CDR3 has 13 amino acids. Trimming shortened V by 4 bases and J by 1 base, and 5 bases separated the two germline ends. CDR3 DNA sequence: TGCGCCAGCAGCCCTTTAACTAATGAAAAACTGTTTTTT. It translates to CASSPLTNEKLFF. The variable domain in full, with the rest retrieved from reference TRBV5-1 and TRBJ1-4, is KAGVTQTPRYLIKTRGQQVTLSCSPISGHRSVSWYQQTPGQGLQFLFEYFSETQRNKGNFPGRFSGRQFSNSRSEMNVSTLELGDSALYLCASSPLTNEKLFFGSGTQLSVL.

This clonotype has a handful of counts. As DNA, the CDR3 is TGCAGTGCCCACAGGGGAAGGAATCAGCCCCAGCATTTT. Residues: CSAHRGRNQPQHF. The chain couples TRBV20-1 to TRBJ1-5, with 7 bases matching TRBD1. Per the germline V gene, CDR1 is DFQATT and CDR2 is SNEGSKA (reference sequence). The CDR3 extends over 13 amino acids. The ends lost 6 bases at V and 4 bases at J; junction bases unmatched: 6.

This chain connects TRBV25-1 to TRBJ1-2; TRBD1 might be the D (5 bases). V was shortened by 5 bases and J by 0 bases, with 19 bases between the two germline ends. The CDR3 is 17 amino acids. Germline CDR1 MGHDK, CDR2 SYGVNS. The CDR3 nucleotides read TGTGCCAGCAGTCCACCGGGACTGGGCTCGGCTAACTATGGCTACACCTTC. Translating gives CASSPPGLGSANYGYTF.

In this sample, this clonotype turned up a few times. The gene calls are TRBV14 and TRBJ1-2, with 9 bases aligning to TRBD1. Unmatched junction bases numbered 9, after V lost 6 bases and J lost 4 bases. The germline gives CDR1 SGHDN, CDR2 FVKESK. The CDR3 loop spans 15 amino acids. CDR3 in amino acids: CASSVPGQGFYGYTF. DNA of the CDR3: TGTGCCAGCAGTGTTCCGGGACAGGGATTCTATGGCTACACCTTC.

The chain couples TRBV10-3 to TRBJ2-1, with D perhaps matching TRBD1 (5 bases). The V gene lost 2 bases and the J gene lost 5 bases, with 10 bases spanning the gap. This CDR3 spans 14 amino acids. Germline loops: CDR1 ENHRY, CDR2 SYGVKD. The CDR3 sequence is CAISELGVHNEQFF. The CDR3 DNA reads TGTGCCATCAGTGAGCTAGGGGTCCACAATGAGCAGTTCTTC.

The rearrangement joins TRBV20-1 to TRBJ1-5, with TRBD1 matching over 7 bases. Germline lookup yields CDR1 DFQATT and CDR2 SNEGSKA (reference sequence). The CDR3 contains 13 residues. V shed 5 bases, J shed 4 bases, and the junction held 5 bases outside the gene matches. CDR3: CSAEGQMNQPQHF. The CDR3 bases are TGCAGTGCTGAGGGACAGATGAATCAGCCCCAGCATTTT.

This clonotype was recorded at least ten times. CDR3 protein: CSARSRTGELFF. The CDR3 nucleotides read TGCAGTGCTAGATCGAGAACCGGGGAGCTGTTTTTT. The chain combines TRBV20-1 with TRBJ2-2, with unresolved D. In germline, CDR1 is DFQATT, CDR2 SNEGSKA (reference sequence). V lost 2 bases, J lost 5 bases, and 6 bases lay in between. This CDR3 has 12 residues.

This clonotype occurred a few times. The rearrangement joins TRBV5-1 to TRBJ1-1; weak D call: TRBD1 (5 bases). The CDR3 loop spans 15 amino acids. In germline, CDR1 is SGHRS, CDR2 YFSETQ. Trimming pared 0 bases from V and 4 bases from J, leaving 13 bases between. The CDR3 nucleotides are TGCGCCAGCAGCTTGGGGCAGGCCGGGGGCACTGAAGCTTTCTTT. It translates to CASSLGQAGGTEAFF.

The CDR3 protein is CASSIRGGTQYF. In nucleotides, the CDR3 is TGTGCCAGTAGTATCCGGGGGGGCACGCAGTATTTT. The chain couples TRBV19 to TRBJ2-3; 8 bases are shared with TRBD2. CDR3 length: 12 residues. With V trimmed by 3 bases and J by 9 bases, 2 bases remained unmatched. The germline V gene has CDR1 LNHDA and CDR2 SQIVND (reference sequence).

This clonotype was seen many times. The chain has TRBV20-1 and TRBJ2-7, with 10 bases aligning to TRBD2. Per the germline V gene, CDR1 is DFQATT and CDR2 is SNEGSKA (reference sequence). The CDR3 extends over 15 amino acids. V lost 0 bases to trimming and J lost 3 bases; unmatched junction nucleotides: 5. The CDR3 DNA follows: TGCAGTGCTAGAGATCTTAGCGGGGGGATCTACGAGCAGTACTTC. Its protein is CSARDLSGGIYEQYF.

The rearrangement links TRBV2 to TRBJ1-1, with TRBD1 matching 7 bases. The CDR3 length is 15 residues. V was pared by 4 bases and J by 1 base, with 6 bases of the junction left unmatched. Per the germline V gene, CDR1 is SNHLY and CDR2 is FYNNEI. CDR3 protein: CASSGEGQRNTEAFF. As DNA, the CDR3 is TGTGCCAGCAGTGGGGAGGGACAGAGGAACACTGAAGCTTTCTTT.